This T cell receptor (beta chain) was sequenced for a study of cytomegalovirus exposure and HLA in healthy donors. The study, taken as a whole, reports: TCR beta sequences reportedly predicted the HLA-A and HLA-B alleles of most subjects accurately. An analysis that was carried out later associated approximately 15,000 TCR beta sequences with HLA alleles at 0.05 false discovery rate. Likely technical artifact: a cluster of highly shared sequence variants.

About this clone: Its target is unknown.

Nominal health characterized the donors when sampled, though unrecorded immune exposures were likely. This CDR3 has 15 residues. In germline, CDR1 is MDHEN, CDR2 SYDVKM. After removal of 6 bases from V and 4 bases from J, the junction contained 10 bases not matched to a gene. Vbeta (60) and Jbeta (13) primers were used in the PCR. Method: immunoSEQ multiplex PCR; TCRdb's copy keeps in-frame clones and lacks some. The repertoire holds under 150,000 clones, with roughly four fifths as singletons. This sequence was found in a male donor in good health and CMV-seropositive. Specimen: PBMCs. The V gene is TRBV28, the J gene TRBJ2-7; 9 bases line up with TRBD1. The CDR3 bases are TGTGCCAGCAGGAAATGGAGACAGGGGGGTTACGAGCAGTACTTC. Its protein product is CASRKWRQGGYEQYF.